This TCR beta chain was recorded in a study of blood T cell repertoires in COVID-19 (dated by TCRdb to between 2020 and 2021). The study in broad terms: Collaborator samples came from the United States, Italy and Spain and covered acute and convalescent phases of COVID-19. The prospective study material was composed of cDNA or gDNA derived from T cells, B-cell-depleted T cells, or PBMCs. Deeply sampled blood TCRbeta repertoires from subjects exposed to, actively infected with, or recovered from COVID-19 were included in the dataset. The repertoires were released in a freely available public database intended as a resource for research on the immune response to SARS-CoV-2. Samples were obtained from the ongoing ImmuneRACE study (first 160 participants) and from some 1,300 subjects provided by 6 global collaborators. Nearly every sample came with metadata listing a de-identified subject ID, COVID-19 status, age in years and sex. Where available, HLA class I and class II types were obtained from metadata supplied by the sample provider rather than from assay-based typing.

The immunoSEQ Assay, a bias-controlled multiplex PCR, was used to amplify TCRbeta CDR3 regions from genomic DNA. Per the authors' processing: Within the assay, amplification of reference gene primers was used to estimate how many nucleated cells each sample contained. To quantify the absolute abundance of each unique TCRbeta CDR3 rearrangement, sequence reads were collapsed and filtered. For each sample, productive Simpson clonality was calculated as the square root of Simpson's diversity index across productive rearrangements. TCRdb provides this immuneACCESS table in a form limited to in-frame rearrangements. Some clones are lacking; in checked studies, under half of them reflect an unresolved V gene, and why the rest are absent is not known. The DNA gave D and trimming, while V, J and clone size come from that table. The sample table lists approximately 210,000 clones, about 76% of them with a count of one. Approximately 9% of the sample lies in the top ten.

Comment on this clone: The target of this receptor is not known. There are no base qualities to consult, and no much larger clone falls within one base.

Broader findings and caveats from the paper: The quantity of clinical and demographic metadata differed by source and by participant and was supplied without curation.

The germline V gene encodes CDR1 SGHTA and CDR2 FQGNSA. The junction shows trimming of 5 bases on V and 4 bases on J, and the gene matches do not reach 7 bases of it. The CDR3 numbers 16 residues from cysteine through phenylalanine. Only the CDR3 part of the read is kept: 48 bases, read in frame from the first base. Participants in the prospective study were enrolled through a virtual design, were aged roughly 18 to 90 years, and lived in 24 United States geographic areas. Cohort assignment in the prospective study relied on participant-reported clinical history from a screening survey and a study questionnaire. Each participant in the prospective study had whole blood, serum and a nasopharyngeal or oropharyngeal swab collected by mobile phlebotomists. Participants in the prospective study had the option to provide additional blood draws and questionnaires over an approximately 2-month period. Before DNA extraction, prospective study blood samples were shipped either frozen or at room temperature.

This sequence uses TRBV7-2 and TRBJ2-5, and TRBD2 matches 13 of the central bases. Sequenced input: PBMCs or T cells enriched from blood (not recorded which). This sequence was found in a woman in her fifties or sixties with acute COVID-19. The nucleotide sequence is TGTGCCAGCAGCCTACGACTAGCGGGGGGCCGAGAGACCCAGTACTTC. Its coded protein is CASSLRLAGGRETQYF.